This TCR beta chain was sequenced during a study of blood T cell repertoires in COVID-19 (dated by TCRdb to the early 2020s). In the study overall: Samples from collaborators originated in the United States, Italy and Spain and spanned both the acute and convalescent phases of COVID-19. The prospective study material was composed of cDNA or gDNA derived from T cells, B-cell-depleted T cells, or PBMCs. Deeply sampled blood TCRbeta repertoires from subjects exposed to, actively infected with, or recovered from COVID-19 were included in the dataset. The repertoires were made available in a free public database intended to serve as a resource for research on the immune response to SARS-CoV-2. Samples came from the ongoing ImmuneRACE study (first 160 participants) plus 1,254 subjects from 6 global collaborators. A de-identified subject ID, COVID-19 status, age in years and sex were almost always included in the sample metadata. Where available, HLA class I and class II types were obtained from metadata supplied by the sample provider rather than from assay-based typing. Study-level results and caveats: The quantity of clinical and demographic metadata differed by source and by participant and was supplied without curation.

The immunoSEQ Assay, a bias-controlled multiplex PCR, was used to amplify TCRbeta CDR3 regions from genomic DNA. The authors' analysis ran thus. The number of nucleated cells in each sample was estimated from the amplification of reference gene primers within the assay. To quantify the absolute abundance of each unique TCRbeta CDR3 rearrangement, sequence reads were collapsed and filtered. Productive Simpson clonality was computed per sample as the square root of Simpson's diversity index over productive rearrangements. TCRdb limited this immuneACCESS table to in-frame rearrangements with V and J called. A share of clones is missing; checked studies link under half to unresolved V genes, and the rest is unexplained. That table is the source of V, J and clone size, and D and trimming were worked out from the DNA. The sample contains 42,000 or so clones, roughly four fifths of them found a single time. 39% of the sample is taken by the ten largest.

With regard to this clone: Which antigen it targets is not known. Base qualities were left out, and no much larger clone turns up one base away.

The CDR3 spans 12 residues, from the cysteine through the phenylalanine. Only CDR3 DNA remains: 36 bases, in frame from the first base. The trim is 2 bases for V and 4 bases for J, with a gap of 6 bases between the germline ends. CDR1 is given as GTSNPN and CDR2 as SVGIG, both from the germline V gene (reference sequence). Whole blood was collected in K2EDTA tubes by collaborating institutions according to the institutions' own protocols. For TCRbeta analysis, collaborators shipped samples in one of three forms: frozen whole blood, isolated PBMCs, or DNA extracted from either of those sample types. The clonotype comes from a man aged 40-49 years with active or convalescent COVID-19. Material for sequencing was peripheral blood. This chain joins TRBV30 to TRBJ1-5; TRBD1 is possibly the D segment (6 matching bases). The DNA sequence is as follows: TGTGCCTGGAGTCAGGGGAATCAGCCCCAGCATTTT. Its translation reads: CAWSQGNQPQHF.